The rows below give T cell receptor beta chains drawn from one sample of a study of Ad26.COV2.S vaccination and SARS-CoV-2 variants. TCRdb's table, derived via immunoSEQ multiplex PCR, lists solely in-frame clones and lacks some. Of 250,000 to 300,000 clones in the sample, 87% were seen once. Specimen: peripheral blood, collected in a trial of Ad26.COV2.S vaccine versus placebo. The receptor source for this set is a person aged 18-65 years who received the Ad26.COV2.S COVID-19 vaccine or a placebo. CDR3s include the opening cysteine and the closing phenylalanine or tryptophan. D genes are given only for firm matches. Some rows mark clone size as missing; the rest say once, few, many or name a class of expanded clone.

>TRBJ1-1|TRBV29-1|NA|NA
TGCAGCGTTACCCGACCGAACACTGAAGCTTTCTTT
CSVTRPNTEAFF
>TRBJ1-4|TRBV29-1|NA|NA
TGCAGCGCTGGACAGACTAATGAAAAACTGTTTTTT
CSAGQTNEKLFF
>TRBJ1-1|TRBV7-3|NA|NA
TGTGCCAGCAGCTTAACAGGAGGGAACACTGAAGCTTTCTTT
CASSLTGGNTEAFF
>TRBJ2-3|TRBV7-6|NA|TRBD1
TGTGCCAGCAGCTGGATTACAGGGGGGAGTAGCACAGATACGCAGTATTTT
CASSWITGGSSTDTQYF
>TRBJ2-5|TRBV9|NA|NA
TGTGCCAGCAGCGTAGGGGGATTGGAGACCCAGTACTTC
CASSVGGLETQYF
>TRBJ2-2|TRBV10-3|NA|TRBD1
TGTGCCATCACCCGGGACAGGAACACCGGGGAGCTGTTTTTT
CAITRDRNTGELFF
>TRBJ2-2|TRBV7-9|NA|TRBD2
TGTGCCAGCAGCCCAGGACTAGGCCACGGGGAGCTGTTTTTT
CASSPGLGHGELFF
>TRBJ2-2|TRBV7-2|NA|TRBD2
TGTGCCAGCAGCTTCGGACTAGCGGAGACCGGGGAGCTGTTTTTT
CASSFGLAETGELFF
>TRBJ2-7|TRBV13|NA|NA
TGTGCCAGCAGCATAAACCGGGTCGACGAGCAGTACTTC
CASSINRVDEQYF
>TRBJ2-2|TRBV19|NA|NA
TGTGCCAGTAATCTAGCAGGGCTCGGGGAGCTGTTTTTT
CASNLAGLGELFF
>TRBJ1-1|TRBV7-8|NA|NA
TGTGCCAGCAGCAACGGAGGGGCCCTCACTGAAGCTTTCTTT
CASSNGGALTEAFF
>TRBJ2-5|TRBV28|NA|NA
TGTGCCAGCAGTTTATTTGAACCAGGGATAGAGACCCAGTACTTC
CASSLFEPGIETQYF
>TRBJ1-2|TRBV6-5|NA|NA
TGTGCCAGCAGCACCACCGCCGAGGGGACTGGCTACACCTTC
CASSTTAEGTGYTF
>TRBJ2-7|TRBV27|NA|TRBD1
TGTGCCAGCAGTGCAAGGACAGGGTATGAGCAGTACTTC
CASSARTGYEQYF
>TRBJ2-2|TRBV13|NA|TRBD1
TGTGCCAGCAGCTTATTTCCGGACAGGTTAGACACCGGGGAGCTGTTTTTT
CASSLFPDRLDTGELFF
>TRBJ2-1|TRBV6-5|NA|NA
TGTGCCAGCAGTTACGGACGTTACAATGAGCAGTTCTTC
CASSYGRYNEQFF
>TRBJ2-5|TRBV19|NA|NA
TGTGCCAGTAGTAACGGTTGGGAGACCCAGTACTTC
CASSNGWETQYF
>TRBJ2-7|TRBV6-4|NA|NA
TGTGCCAGCAGTGGGACGGGTTACGAGCAGTACTTC
CASSGTGYEQYF
>TRBJ1-4|TRBV27|once|NA
TGTGCCAGCAGTTTATCTTCACGGTCTAGAGAAAAACTGTTTTTT
CASSLSSRSREKLFF
>TRBJ1-2|TRBV6-2/TRBV6-3|NA|TRBD1
TGTGCCAGCAGTCGCTCCACAGGGGGCGGCTATGGCTACACCTTC
CASSRSTGGGYGYTF
>TRBJ1-2|TRBV28|NA|TRBD1
TGTGCCAGCAGTTTAGGGACAGCTAACTATGGCTACACCTTC
CASSLGTANYGYTF
>TRBJ2-7|TRBV18|once|TRBD1
TGTGCCAGCTCATCGGGACAGCCCGGCGAGCAGTACTTC
CASSSGQPGEQYF
>TRBJ2-1|TRBV18|NA|NA
TGTGCCAGCGTTCCGGACAGCTCCTACAATGAGCAGTTCTTC
CASVPDSSYNEQFF
>TRBJ2-3|TRBV10-1|NA|NA
TGCGCCAGCAGTGAGTCAAACGGTTGGCGAGATACGCAGTATTTT
CASSESNGWRDTQYF
>TRBJ2-5|TRBV25-1|NA|NA
TGTGCCAGCAGCCCCGGGGAGACCCAGTACTTC
CASSPGETQYF
>TRBJ1-2|TRBV24-1|NA|NA
TGTGCCACCAGTGATTTGCGACCAGGGGCCGGGTTTGCCATCACGCTCTACACCTTC
CATSDLRPGAGFAITLYTF
>TRBJ2-5|TRBV19|NA|NA
TGTGCCAGTAATCCCGGGGGAATACAAGAGACCCAGTACTTC
CASNPGGIQETQYF
>TRBJ1-3|TRBV7-2|NA|TRBD1
TGTGCCAGCACCGACAGGGCCGCTGGAAACACCATATATTTT
CASTDRAAGNTIYF
>TRBJ2-5|TRBV20-1|once|TRBD2
TGCAGTGCTAGTCCTAGCGGGGGGTACCAAGAGACCCAGTACTTC
CSASPSGGYQETQYF
>TRBJ2-7|TRBV6-5|few|NA
TGTGCCAGCAGTCTGGGATACGAGCAGTACTTC
CASSLGYEQYF
>TRBJ1-5|TRBV4-3|NA|TRBD1
TGCGCCAGCAGCCAAGAGACAGGGAACTTGGAGCCCCAGCATTTT
CASSQETGNLEPQHF
>TRBJ2-7|TRBV5-1|NA|TRBD2
TGCGCCAGCAGCTTGGGTAGCGGGGGGGCCGACGAGCAGTACTTC
CASSLGSGGADEQYF
>TRBJ2-7|TRBV28|NA|NA
TGTGCCAGCAGTTCCGGGACACCTCCCGAGCAGTACTTC
CASSSGTPPEQYF
>TRBJ2-7|TRBV7-9|few|NA
TGTGCCAGCAGCTCCCCCGGGACGGGGACCTACGAGCAGTACTTC
CASSSPGTGTYEQYF
>TRBJ2-1|TRBV5-6|NA|NA
TGTGCCAGCAGTCACGCCGTCGGCCGGGAGCAGTTCTTC
CASSHAVGREQFF
>TRBJ1-2|TRBV7-2|NA|NA
TGTGCCAGCAGCCCTACCGGGGGGATGGGTGGCTACACCTTC
CASSPTGGMGGYTF
>TRBJ2-3|TRBV5-1|few|NA
TGCGCCAGCAGCTTCACAGATACGCAGTATTTT
CASSFTDTQYF
>TRBJ2-6|TRBV5-1|NA|TRBD1
TGCGCCAGCAGCTTGGAACCGACAGGGCTCTCTGGGGCCAACGTCCTGACTTTC
CASSLEPTGLSGANVLTF
>TRBJ1-2|TRBV4-1|once|NA
TGCGCCAGCAGCCGGGGTTTGGGGGAACGCGGCTATGGCTACACCTTC
CASSRGLGERGYGYTF
>TRBJ2-7|TRBV27|NA|NA
TGTGCCAGCAAACCGCGAGGGGGTTTCTCCTACGAGCAGTACTTC
CASKPRGGFSYEQYF
>TRBJ1-2|TRBV9|NA|NA
TGTGCCAGCAGCCCTATGACACATGGCTACACCTTC
CASSPMTHGYTF
>TRBJ2-5|TRBV10-1|NA|TRBD2
TGCGCCAGCAAGGTGGGTAGCGGGGGGACTCAAGAGACCCAGTACTTC
CASKVGSGGTQETQYF
>TRBJ1-2|TRBV28|NA|TRBD1
TGTGCCAGCAACAGGGGGCCCAACGGCTACACCTTC
CASNRGPNGYTF
>TRBJ2-4|TRBV4-3|NA|NA
TGCGCCAGCAGCCAAGATCAGAAGGGTAGAGTTCAGTACTTC
CASSQDQKGRVQYF
>TRBJ1-5|TRBV27|NA|TRBD1
TGTGCCAGCAGGGCAGGGGGTCAGCCCCAGCATTTT
CASRAGGQPQHF
>TRBJ1-2|TRBV5-5|NA|NA
TGTGCCAGCAGCTTGGCCGCGGGGAACTATGGCTACACCTTC
CASSLAAGNYGYTF